This T cell receptor (beta chain) was identified in a study of T cell changes during pregnancy in multiple sclerosis. Per germline, CDR1 LNHDA and CDR2 SQIVND (reference sequence). The length of the CDR3 is 16 residues. The ends were cut back, 7 bases at V and 4 bases at J, with 20 bases in the middle. Produced via immunoSEQ multiplex PCR; TCRdb's table is partial and in-frame only. The sample has roughly 49,000 clones; around nine tenths are singletons. The TCR comes from a female donor in good health, enrolled as a control in a pregnancy study. J is TRBJ1-5 and V is TRBV19; tentatively, D is TRBD1 (6 bases). Sample: CD4+ T cells from peripheral blood mononuclear cells, taken in the second trimester of pregnancy. The CDR3 protein is CASTTLSEGTNQPQHF. The CDR3 region has the DNA TGTGCCAGTACCACACTTTCCGAGGGGACAAATCAGCCCCAGCATTTT.